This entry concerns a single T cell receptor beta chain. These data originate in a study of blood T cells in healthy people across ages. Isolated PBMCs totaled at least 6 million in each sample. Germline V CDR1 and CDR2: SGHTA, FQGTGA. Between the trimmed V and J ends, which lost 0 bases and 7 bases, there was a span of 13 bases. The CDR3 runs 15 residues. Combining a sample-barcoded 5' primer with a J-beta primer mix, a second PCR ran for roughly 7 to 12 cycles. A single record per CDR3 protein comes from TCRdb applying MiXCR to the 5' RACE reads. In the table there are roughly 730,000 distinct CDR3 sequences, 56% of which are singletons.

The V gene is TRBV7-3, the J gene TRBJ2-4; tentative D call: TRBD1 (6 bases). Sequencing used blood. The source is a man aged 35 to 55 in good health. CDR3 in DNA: TGTGCCAGCAGCTTAACCCCGGACAGTGGGAACATTCAGTACTTC. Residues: CASSLTPDSGNIQYF.